The 26 T cell receptor beta chains given below trace back to one sample, sequenced in a study of blood T cell repertoires in COVID-19. Sequencing was performed with immunoSEQ multiplex PCR; in TCRdb, only in-frame clones are kept and a portion is missing. The table shows roughly 180,000 clones, with around 85% occurring only once. The sample taken for sequencing was PBMCs or T cells enriched from blood (not recorded which). The origin of the receptors is a man between 40 and 49 years old who had recovered from COVID-19.

The rearrangement joins TRBV28 to TRBJ1-1, with D uncertain. The V end lost 5 bases, the J end lost 1 base, and 11 bases lay between the germline ends. Germline loops: CDR1 MDHEN, CDR2 SYDVKM. The CDR3 length is 14 residues. The CDR3, as DNA: TGTGCCAGCAGTCCCCCGACAAGGAACACTGAAGCTTTCTTT. Protein sequence: CASSPPTRNTEAFF.

Comments on this clone: The sample contains more than one DNA sequence encoding this CDR3. V and J are TRBV12-3 or TRBV12-4 and TRBJ1-1; D is ambiguous. CDR3 length: 13 residues. Deletions cut 2 bases from V and 1 base from J, with 5 bases between. The CDR3 DNA reads as TGTGCCAGCAGTTTAAGAGGGAACACTGAAGCTTTCTTT. Translated: CASSLRGNTEAFF.

The chain links TRBV6-4 to TRBJ2-3; TRBD2 agrees at 8 bases. Germline V gene lookup returns CDR1 MRHNA and CDR2 SNTAGT. The CDR3 is made up of 14 amino acids. V shed 0 bases and J 4 bases; nucleotides not matched to a gene: 0. The CDR3 region has the DNA TGTGCCAGCAGTGACTCAGCGGGAGCAGATACGCAGTATTTT. Translating it yields CASSDSAGADTQYF.

About this clone: Sequence at one end of the junction differs from germline and may be a read error. The chain combines TRBV7-7 with TRBJ2-4, with a weak D call TRBD2 (5 bases). The germline V gene has CDR1 SSHAT and CDR2 FNYEAQ (reference sequence). The CDR3 is made up of 13 amino acids. The CDR3 is CASSLGRGNIQYF. CDR3 nucleotide sequence: TGTGCTAGCAGCTTAGGTCGGGGAAACATTCAGTACTTC.

This rearrangement joins TRBV10-3 to TRBJ2-1; D not certain. Trimming pared 5 bases from V and 7 bases from J, leaving 12 bases between. CDR3 length equals 13 residues. Germline V gives CDR1 ENHRY, CDR2 SYGVKD. CDR3 residues: CAISNPNSNEQFF. DNA for the CDR3: TGTGCCATCAGTAACCCAAATAGTAATGAGCAGTTCTTC.

The chain joins TRBV7-8 to TRBJ1-5; possible D gene TRBD1, 6 bases. The germline gives CDR1 SGHVS, CDR2 FQNEAQ. CDR3 length: 15 residues. V lost 3 bases and J lost 1, with 10 bases in between. In nucleotides, the CDR3 is TGTGCCAGCAGCTTGAATGGACAGAGCAATCAGCCCCAGCATTTT. Encoded protein: CASSLNGQSNQPQHF.

This sequence joins TRBV5-1 and TRBJ2-1; D is undetermined. Trimming pared 5 bases from V and 5 bases from J, leaving 14 bases between. This CDR3 has 14 residues. Germline V gives CDR1 SGHRS, CDR2 YFSETQ. The chain's CDR3 is CASRVSAANNEQFF. CDR3 DNA sequence: TGCGCCAGCAGAGTTTCGGCAGCGAACAATGAGCAGTTCTTC.

V gene TRBV29-1 combines with J gene TRBJ2-3; D is unresolved. With 0 bases removed from V and 2 bases from J, the gap between germline ends came to 9 bases. The germline V gene encodes CDR1 SQVTM and CDR2 ANQGSEA. This CDR3 has 14 amino acids. This CDR3 is CSVEEVTATDTQYF. CDR3 bases: TGCAGCGTTGAAGAGGTCACTGCCACAGATACGCAGTATTTT.

In DNA, the CDR3 is TGTGCCAGCACTCCCCTCGGCAGGGAGGGTCAGCCCCAGCATTTT. It specifies CASTPLGREGQPQHF. This sequence joins TRBV28 and TRBJ1-5; the D gene is possibly TRBD1 (5 bases). The ends were cut back, 7 bases at V and 6 bases at J, with 19 bases in the middle. CDR3 size: 15 residues. CDR1 and CDR2 from the germline V gene are MDHEN and SYDVKM.

V gene TRBV29-1 combines with J gene TRBJ2-7; TRBD1 matches at 7 bases. The CDR3 is 12 amino acids. Trimming at V came to 6 bases and at J to 12 bases, leaving 14 bases not matched to a gene. Per the germline V gene, CDR1 is SQVTM and CDR2 is ANQGSEA. The CDR3 nucleotides read TGCAGCGTCCCCGCTCGACAGGGAGCGACGTACTTC. It is translated as CSVPARQGATYF.

The rearrangement links TRBV4-1 to TRBJ1-2, with 8 positions matching TRBD1. The CDR3 has 17 amino acids. J lost 4 bases, V lost 3 bases, and 13 bases had no gene match. Germline V gene sequence: CDR1 MGHRA, CDR2 YSYEKL. The CDR3 region has the DNA TGCGCCAGCAGCCAGACAGGGGAGGCCACAGGAAGCTATGGCTACACCTTC. It is translated as CASSQTGEATGSYGYTF.

This clone was seen just once. J is TRBJ2-4 and V is TRBV5-4; TRBD1 matches 7 bases. The ends lost 4 bases at V and 0 bases at J; junction bases unmatched: 7. The CDR3 is 16 amino acids. Germline CDR1 SGHNT, CDR2 YYREEE (reference sequence). CDR3 sequence reads: CASSPQQGVAKNIQYF. The CDR3 coding sequence is TGTGCCAGCAGCCCCCAGCAGGGGGTAGCCAAAAACATTCAGTACTTC.

The J gene is TRBJ1-1, the V gene TRBV19; D is undetermined. This CDR3 comprises 16 residues. The germline V gene has CDR1 LNHDA and CDR2 SQIVND (reference sequence). V shed 5 bases and J shed 4 bases, with 20 bases lying between them. The CDR3 loop reads CASSAAGHFEGTEAFF. The CDR3 region has the DNA TGTGCCAGTAGTGCGGCGGGTCACTTCGAAGGCACTGAAGCTTTCTTT.

This clone was seen just once. The rearrangement uses TRBV5-6 and TRBJ1-2, with D possibly matching TRBD1 (5 bases). The CDR3 extends over 17 amino acids. Germline CDR1 SGHDT, CDR2 YYEEEE. The V end lost 4 bases, the J end lost 5 bases, and 24 bases lay between the germline ends. The CDR3 loop is CASSGGPSEGRGYGYTF. CDR3 bases: TGTGCCAGCAGCGGCGGCCCGTCGGAAGGCCGGGGGTATGGCTACACCTTC.

This clone occurred many times. The J gene is TRBJ1-2, the V gene TRBV3-1 (or the pseudogene TRBV3-2), with D possibly TRBD1 on 6 matching bases. CDR1 is LGHDT and CDR2 is YNNKEL in the germline V gene (reference sequence). The CDR3 loop spans 15 amino acids. The V gene lost 3 bases and the J gene lost 8 bases, with 19 bases spanning the gap. CDR3 sequence reads: CASSHAWGGLEGYTF. The DNA for the CDR3 is TGTGCCAGCAGCCATGCATGGGGGGGGCTAGAAGGCTACACCTTC.

The chain couples TRBV6-5 to TRBJ1-1, with D possibly matching TRBD1 (6 bases). Germline loops: CDR1 MNHEY, CDR2 SVGAGI. This CDR3 has 16 residues. V shed 3 bases and J shed 1 base, with 15 bases lying between them. The CDR3 loop reads CASSYGRGVENTEAFF. The CDR3 DNA sequence: TGTGCCAGCAGTTATGGGAGGGGGGTAGAGAACACTGAAGCTTTCTTT.

A single count supports this clone. The V gene is TRBV6-5, the J gene TRBJ1-2; D possibly corresponds to TRBD1 (6 bases). V was pared by 2 bases and J by 9 bases, with 13 bases between. CDR1 is MNHEY, CDR2 SVGAGI, per germline. The CDR3 is 13 amino acids. For the CDR3, the DNA is TGTGCCAGCAGTTACCGGGACACCGGGCGCTACACCTTC. Protein: CASSYRDTGRYTF.

J is TRBJ1-6 and V is TRBV19; 12 bases match TRBD1. The germline CDR1 and CDR2 sequences are LNHDA and SQIVND (reference sequence). Trimming at V came to 4 bases and at J to 5 bases, leaving 3 bases not matched to a gene. The CDR3 sequence is 16 residues long. The DNA of the CDR3 is TGTGCCAGTAGTAAGGGACAGGGGGCTAATAATTCACCCCTCCACTTT. It codes for CASSKGQGANNSPLHF.

The chain recombines TRBV7-8 with TRBJ1-4, with D possibly TRBD1 on 5 matching bases. This CDR3 spans 13 amino acids. Looked up from germline, CDR1 is SGHVS and CDR2 is FQNEAQ. The V and J ends lost 8 bases and 7 bases respectively, with 14 bases between them. The CDR3 region is CASARGGGEKLFF. CDR3 bases: TGTGCCAGCGCCCGCGGGGGTGGTGAAAAACTGTTTTTT.

Here the CDR3 reads CASSLVASSYEQYF. In DNA, the CDR3 is TGTGCCAGCAGCTTGGTCGCCAGCTCCTACGAGCAGTACTTC. The chain has TRBV5-6 and TRBJ2-7; D is ambiguous. This CDR3 is built from 14 residues. Germline CDR1 SGHDT, CDR2 YYEEEE. Between the trimmed V and J ends, which lost 0 bases and 0 bases, there was a span of 7 bases.

The V gene is TRBV7-9, the J gene TRBJ1-1; TRBD1 might be the D (5 bases). The CDR3 length is 12 residues. Germline lookup yields CDR1 SEHNR and CDR2 FQNEAQ (reference sequence). V was clipped by 2 bases and J by 8 bases, with 9 bases between them. The CDR3 DNA reads as TGTGCCAGCAGCTTAATCCGGGGGGAAGCTTTCTTT. Translation: CASSLIRGEAFF.

The rearrangement joins TRBV7-3 to TRBJ2-3, with no clear D. The CDR3 runs to 15 residues. Germline V gene lookup returns CDR1 SGHTA and CDR2 FQGTGA. Deletions cut 5 bases from V and 0 bases from J, with 12 bases between. CDR3 protein: CASSVAGTSTDTQYF. The CDR3 bases are TGTGCCAGCAGCGTCGCTGGTACTAGCACAGATACGCAGTATTTT.

V and J are TRBV27 and TRBJ2-4; the D gene is possibly TRBD2 (7 bases). CDR1 and CDR2 (germline): MNHEY, SMNVEV (reference sequence). The length of the CDR3 is 15 residues. V lost 10 bases and J 1 base, leaving 17 bases between the germline ends. CDR3 residues: CATAAGAGAKNIQYF. CDR3 sequence (DNA): TGTGCCACTGCGGCGGGGGCTGGGGCCAAAAACATTCAGTACTTC.

V is TRBV24-1 and J is TRBJ2-1, with D hard to call. Per the germline V gene, CDR1 is KGHDR and CDR2 is SFDVKD. This CDR3 spans 12 amino acids. V was pared by 3 bases and J by 10 bases, with 9 bases between. DNA for the CDR3: TGTGCCACCAGTGATCCCACGGAGGAGCAGTTCTTC. Protein sequence: CATSDPTEEQFF.

The rearrangement uses TRBV6-1 and TRBJ1-1, with D uncertain. The CDR3 length is 15 residues. Trimming left V 2 bases short and J 4 bases short, with 14 bases between. The germline V gene encodes CDR1 MNHNS and CDR2 SASEGT. CDR3 loop: CASSENLGMGTEAFF. The CDR3 nucleotides read TGTGCCAGCAGTGAAAACCTGGGCATGGGCACTGAAGCTTTCTTT.

The rearrangement links TRBV7-6 to TRBJ2-6; maybe TRBD1 (5 bases). This CDR3 spans 15 amino acids. The germline gives CDR1 SGHVS, CDR2 FNYEAQ. Trimming removed 7 bases from V and 2 bases from J, with 12 bases in between. CDR3 nucleotides: TGTGCCAGCACCCTAGGGGTTCCTGGGGCCAACGTCCTGACTTTC. Protein product: CASTLGVPGANVLTF. Variable domain in full (rest from reference TRBV7-6 and TRBJ2-6): GAGVSQSPRYKVTKRGQDVALRCDPISGHVSLYWYRQALGQGPEFLTYFNYEAQQDKSGLPNDRFSAERPEGSISTLTIQRTEQRDSAMYRCASTLGVPGANVLTFGAGSRLTVL.